The rows below give T cell receptor beta chains drawn from one sample of a study of blood T cells in healthy people across ages. MiXCR, run by TCRdb on the 5' RACE reads, gives a single entry per CDR3 protein. The top ten hold 11% of the sample, which has under 2 million distinct CDR3 sequences, around 36% seen once. Material: blood. All receptors come from a woman in her twenties or thirties in good health. Each CDR3 is given with its conserved first and last residue. A D gene is named only where the DNA matches it firmly. A clone size is listed for some rows: how often the clone was seen (once, few, many), or a class if it is expanded.

cdr3_nt: TGCAGTGCTAGACCCAGGGTTTTCACTGAAGCTTTCTTT; cdr3_aa: CSARPRVFTEAFF; d_call: .; v_call: TRBV20-1; j_call: TRBJ1-1; cdr3_length: 13; clone_size: few
cdr3_nt: TGTGCCAGCAGTTTAGTGGCTGAAAATTTAGATGAGCAGTTCTTC; cdr3_aa: CASSLVAENLDEQFF; d_call: .; v_call: TRBV28; j_call: TRBJ2-1; cdr3_length: 15; clone_size: few
cdr3_nt: TGCGCCAGCAGCTTGGAGGCTGGGCGTAAGAACGAGCAGTACTTC; cdr3_aa: CASSLEAGRKNEQYF; d_call: .; v_call: TRBV5-1; j_call: TRBJ2-7; cdr3_length: 15; clone_size: .
cdr3_nt: TGCAGTGCTAGGGGGGTGGAGGGGGTTCAGCCCCAGCATTTT; cdr3_aa: CSARGVEGVQPQHF; d_call: .; v_call: TRBV20-1; j_call: TRBJ1-5; cdr3_length: 14; clone_size: .
cdr3_nt: TGCAGTGCATGGAATAGCGGGAGGGCCACGGTCAACAATGAGCAGTTCTTC; cdr3_aa: CSAWNSGRATVNNEQFF; d_call: TRBD2; v_call: TRBV20-1; j_call: TRBJ2-1; cdr3_length: 17; clone_size: .
cdr3_nt: TGTGCCAGCAACTTAAGTTCTGGCGGGACGGCAGATACGCAGTATTTT; cdr3_aa: CASNLSSGGTADTQYF; d_call: .; v_call: TRBV11-2; j_call: TRBJ2-3; cdr3_length: 16; clone_size: .
cdr3_nt: TGTGCCACCAGCAGAGCCACCACTAGCGTTGCGGGGCTCACAGATACGCAGTATTTT; cdr3_aa: CATSRATTSVAGLTDTQYF; d_call: TRBD2; v_call: TRBV15; j_call: TRBJ2-3; cdr3_length: 19; clone_size: .
cdr3_nt: TGTGCCACCAGCAGAGATCTTCCGACAGTCTTGAACACTGAAGCTTTCTTT; cdr3_aa: CATSRDLPTVLNTEAFF; d_call: .; v_call: TRBV15; j_call: TRBJ1-1; cdr3_length: 17; clone_size: .
cdr3_nt: TGTACCAGCAGTTTACCCCCAATCGGCGAGCAGTACTTC; cdr3_aa: CTSSLPPIGEQYF; d_call: .; v_call: TRBV28; j_call: TRBJ2-7; cdr3_length: 13; clone_size: .
cdr3_nt: TGTGCCAGCAGGAGACAGGGGACGCAGTATTTT; cdr3_aa: CASRRQGTQYF; d_call: TRBD1; v_call: TRBV11-2; j_call: TRBJ2-3; cdr3_length: 11; clone_size: .
cdr3_nt: TGCAGTGCTCCCCGGCGGGGCGGGAGTACGACCAATGAGCAGTTCTTC; cdr3_aa: CSAPRRGGSTTNEQFF; d_call: TRBD2; v_call: TRBV20-1; j_call: TRBJ2-1; cdr3_length: 16; clone_size: .
cdr3_nt: TGCAGTGCCCGCAGGCTCGGACAGAACACCGGGGAGCTGTTTTTT; cdr3_aa: CSARRLGQNTGELFF; d_call: .; v_call: TRBV20-1; j_call: TRBJ2-2; cdr3_length: 15; clone_size: .
cdr3_nt: TGTGCCAGCAGCGTAGAAGGGATTAGAAACTATGGCTACACCTTC; cdr3_aa: CASSVEGIRNYGYTF; d_call: .; v_call: TRBV9; j_call: TRBJ1-2; cdr3_length: 15; clone_size: .
cdr3_nt: TGTGCCACGCTAACCGCGACTAGCTCCTACAATGAGCAGTTCTTC; cdr3_aa: CATLTATSSYNEQFF; d_call: .; v_call: TRBV15; j_call: TRBJ2-1; cdr3_length: 15; clone_size: .
cdr3_nt: TGCGCCAGCAGCTTGGTGCAATTCTCCACAGATACGCAGTATTTT; cdr3_aa: CASSLVQFSTDTQYF; d_call: .; v_call: TRBV5-1; j_call: TRBJ2-3; cdr3_length: 15; clone_size: few
cdr3_nt: TGTGCCAGCAGCTTAGGGGCCTCGGGTCACCAAGATACGCAGTATTTT; cdr3_aa: CASSLGASGHQDTQYF; d_call: .; v_call: TRBV11-2; j_call: TRBJ2-3; cdr3_length: 16; clone_size: .
cdr3_nt: TGTGCCAGCAGTTCCGTGCGGGAGGGCCCACATACGCAGTATTTT; cdr3_aa: CASSSVREGPHTQYF; d_call: TRBD2; v_call: TRBV27; j_call: TRBJ2-3; cdr3_length: 15; clone_size: few
cdr3_nt: TGCAGTGCTAGAGATAACAGGGGCTCTGTGGGGGAGCAGTACTTC; cdr3_aa: CSARDNRGSVGEQYF; d_call: TRBD1; v_call: TRBV20-1; j_call: TRBJ2-5; cdr3_length: 15; clone_size: .
cdr3_nt: TGTGCCAGCAGCTCGGGACAGGGGAGGACAGATACGCAGTATTTT; cdr3_aa: CASSSGQGRTDTQYF; d_call: TRBD1; v_call: TRBV7-2; j_call: TRBJ2-3; cdr3_length: 15; clone_size: many
cdr3_nt: TGTGCCAGCAGCGTAAGCTGGGACAACCCCTACGAGCAGTACTTC; cdr3_aa: CASSVSWDNPYEQYF; d_call: .; v_call: TRBV9; j_call: TRBJ2-7; cdr3_length: 15; clone_size: .
cdr3_nt: TGCAGCGTTGATGCGGCGGACGAGCAGTACTTC; cdr3_aa: CSVDAADEQYF; d_call: .; v_call: TRBV29-1; j_call: TRBJ2-7; cdr3_length: 11; clone_size: .
cdr3_nt: TGCAGTGCTAGCGCAGCCGAGACTAGCGGGGGGGCTCCCTACGAGCAGTACTTC; cdr3_aa: CSASAAETSGGAPYEQYF; d_call: TRBD2; v_call: TRBV20-1; j_call: TRBJ2-7; cdr3_length: 18; clone_size: medium-sized
cdr3_nt: TGTGCCAGCAGCCCCCGCCTAGGGGCTGGGGCCGCGAACACCGGGGAGCTGTTTTTT; cdr3_aa: CASSPRLGAGAANTGELFF; d_call: .; v_call: TRBV9; j_call: TRBJ2-2; cdr3_length: 19; clone_size: few
cdr3_nt: TGTGCCAGCTCACCCAAACAGGGTGAAGCTTTCTTT; cdr3_aa: CASSPKQGEAFF; d_call: .; v_call: TRBV18; j_call: TRBJ1-1; cdr3_length: 12; clone_size: .
cdr3_nt: TGTGCCAGCAGAAAGGGACGGGACTCCTACGAGCAGTACTTC; cdr3_aa: CASRKGRDSYEQYF; d_call: .; v_call: TRBV28; j_call: TRBJ2-7; cdr3_length: 14; clone_size: .
cdr3_nt: TGTGCCAGCAGTCTTACTAGCGGAGTCTCCTACGAGCAGTACTTC; cdr3_aa: CASSLTSGVSYEQYF; d_call: TRBD2; v_call: TRBV3-1; j_call: TRBJ2-7; cdr3_length: 15; clone_size: many
cdr3_nt: TGTGCCAGCAGTCGAATCGGGTTCGGGTTAGAGGGACTAGGCTACGAGCAGTACTTC; cdr3_aa: CASSRIGFGLEGLGYEQYF; d_call: TRBD2; v_call: TRBV6-1; j_call: TRBJ2-7; cdr3_length: 19; clone_size: many
cdr3_nt: TGTGCCAGCAGTTGGCGGGGGGACCCACCCCTCCACTTT; cdr3_aa: CASSWRGDPPLHF; d_call: .; v_call: TRBV6-6; j_call: TRBJ1-6; cdr3_length: 13; clone_size: .
cdr3_nt: TGCAGCGTTGCCGGGACAGGGCGAGAGACCCAGTACTTC; cdr3_aa: CSVAGTGRETQYF; d_call: TRBD1; v_call: TRBV29-1; j_call: TRBJ2-5; cdr3_length: 13; clone_size: many
cdr3_nt: TGTGCCAGCAGCTCCAGGACAGGAAAACGCAACGAGCAGTACTTC; cdr3_aa: CASSSRTGKRNEQYF; d_call: TRBD1; v_call: TRBV5-8; j_call: TRBJ2-7; cdr3_length: 15; clone_size: few
cdr3_nt: TGTGCCAGCAGTGCCCTCGGTGTTAGCCCTAGGATTACTGAAGCTTTCTTT; cdr3_aa: CASSALGVSPRITEAFF; d_call: .; v_call: TRBV6-1; j_call: TRBJ1-1; cdr3_length: 17; clone_size: few
cdr3_nt: TGTGCCAGCAGTTCTCAGGGATCTCATGGCTACACCTTC; cdr3_aa: CASSSQGSHGYTF; d_call: .; v_call: TRBV12-3/TRBV12-4; j_call: TRBJ1-2; cdr3_length: 13; clone_size: few
cdr3_nt: TGTGCCAGCAGCGAGCGGGTTTCCCAGTGGACTAATGAAAAACTGTTTTTT; cdr3_aa: CASSERVSQWTNEKLFF; d_call: .; v_call: TRBV7-8; j_call: TRBJ1-4; cdr3_length: 17; clone_size: few
cdr3_nt: TGCAGTGCTATAAACGGTGAAACGGATACGCAGTATTTT; cdr3_aa: CSAINGETDTQYF; d_call: .; v_call: TRBV20-1; j_call: TRBJ2-3; cdr3_length: 13; clone_size: .
cdr3_nt: TGCGCCAGCAGCCAATCCGGGACTAGCGGCCTAGCCAAAAACATTCAGTACTTC; cdr3_aa: CASSQSGTSGLAKNIQYF; d_call: TRBD2; v_call: TRBV4-1; j_call: TRBJ2-4; cdr3_length: 18; clone_size: many
cdr3_nt: TGTGCCAGCGGGGCCCTACTCCGCATGGAGCAGTTCTTC; cdr3_aa: CASGALLRMEQFF; d_call: .; v_call: TRBV12-3/TRBV12-4; j_call: TRBJ2-1; cdr3_length: 13; clone_size: once
cdr3_nt: TGCAGTTGGTTGGCCGCACCGGACGAGCAGTACTTC; cdr3_aa: CSWLAAPDEQYF; d_call: .; v_call: TRBV20-1; j_call: TRBJ2-7; cdr3_length: 12; clone_size: few
cdr3_nt: TGCAGTGCCAAGAGATGGACTAGCGGGAGGGATGAGCAGTTCTTC; cdr3_aa: CSAKRWTSGRDEQFF; d_call: TRBD2; v_call: TRBV20-1; j_call: TRBJ2-1; cdr3_length: 15; clone_size: .
cdr3_nt: TGCGCCAGCAGAAGGACTAGCGGAGACTTAGAGACCCGGTACTTC; cdr3_aa: CASRRTSGDLETRYF; d_call: TRBD2; v_call: TRBV4-1; j_call: TRBJ2-7; cdr3_length: 15; clone_size: few
cdr3_nt: TGCAGTGCTAGACGGGGGGGGACAGATGCGCAGTATTTT; cdr3_aa: CSARRGGTDAQYF; d_call: .; v_call: TRBV20-1; j_call: TRBJ2-3; cdr3_length: 13; clone_size: once
cdr3_nt: TGCAGCAGTGGACAGGGGAATTTTGAAGCTTTCTTT; cdr3_aa: CSSGQGNFEAFF; d_call: TRBD1; v_call: TRBV29-1; j_call: TRBJ1-1; cdr3_length: 12; clone_size: .
cdr3_nt: TGCAGTGCTAGAGATGGCCCGGACAGGGGGAACACTGAAGCTTTCTTT; cdr3_aa: CSARDGPDRGNTEAFF; d_call: TRBD1; v_call: TRBV20-1; j_call: TRBJ1-1; cdr3_length: 16; clone_size: .
cdr3_nt: TGTGCCAGCAGCTTGGGGGGGCCGGGATTACCATCCACAGATACGCAGTATTTT; cdr3_aa: CASSLGGPGLPSTDTQYF; d_call: .; v_call: TRBV5-6; j_call: TRBJ2-3; cdr3_length: 18; clone_size: .
cdr3_nt: TGTGCCAGCAGCGGGGGGGACAGAGCCGACACTGGGGCCAACGTCCTGACTTTC; cdr3_aa: CASSGGDRADTGANVLTF; d_call: .; v_call: TRBV9; j_call: TRBJ2-6; cdr3_length: 18; clone_size: few
cdr3_nt: TGTGCCAGCATTTACAGGACCGAGCAGTACTTC; cdr3_aa: CASIYRTEQYF; d_call: .; v_call: TRBV2; j_call: TRBJ2-7; cdr3_length: 11; clone_size: .
cdr3_nt: TGTGCCAGCAGCTTAGCGCGGGACAGGGGGCGGGACGAGCAGTACTTC; cdr3_aa: CASSLARDRGRDEQYF; d_call: TRBD1; v_call: TRBV7-9; j_call: TRBJ2-7; cdr3_length: 16; clone_size: few
cdr3_nt: TGTGCCAGCAGTCCGCGGACTAGCGGACTAGAGACCCAGTACTTC; cdr3_aa: CASSPRTSGLETQYF; d_call: TRBD2; v_call: TRBV6-1; j_call: TRBJ2-5; cdr3_length: 15; clone_size: .
cdr3_nt: TGCGCCAGCAGCGCCGGGGCACTAACCGTAAGCACAGATACGCAGTATTTT; cdr3_aa: CASSAGALTVSTDTQYF; d_call: .; v_call: TRBV5-1; j_call: TRBJ2-3; cdr3_length: 17; clone_size: .